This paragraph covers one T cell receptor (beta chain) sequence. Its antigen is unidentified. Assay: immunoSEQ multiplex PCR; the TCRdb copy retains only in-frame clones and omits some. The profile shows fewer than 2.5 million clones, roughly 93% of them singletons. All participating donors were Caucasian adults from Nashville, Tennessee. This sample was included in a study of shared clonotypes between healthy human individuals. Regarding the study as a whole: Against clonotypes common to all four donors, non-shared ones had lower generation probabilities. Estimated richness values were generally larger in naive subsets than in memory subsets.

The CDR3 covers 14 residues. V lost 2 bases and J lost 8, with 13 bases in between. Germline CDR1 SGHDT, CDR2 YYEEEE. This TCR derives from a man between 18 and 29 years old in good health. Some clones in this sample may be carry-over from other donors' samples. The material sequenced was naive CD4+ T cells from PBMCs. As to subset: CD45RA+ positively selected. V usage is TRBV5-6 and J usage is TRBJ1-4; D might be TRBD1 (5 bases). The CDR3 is CASSLGGVGEKLFF. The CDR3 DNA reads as TGTGCCAGCAGCTTAGGAGGGGTGGGAGAAAAACTGTTTTTT.